The clone carrying this TCR beta chain was counted between two and nine times. No antigen is known for it. These data originate in a study of post-analysis software for immune sequencing data. General study findings and limits: TRBV5-6, TRBV5-1 and TRBV20-1 were among roughly five TRBV segments more frequent in patients than controls. Compared with controls, patients showed significantly lower normalized Chao1 diversity.

Unique molecular identifiers featured in each of the TCR beta cDNA libraries. TCRdb fed the PCR reads into MiXCR, producing one record per CDR3 protein. This sample has 350,000 to 450,000 distinct CDR3 sequences; 30% to 45% occur once, and the top ten carry under 15%. The germline V and J ends were trimmed by 4 bases and 5 bases, with 9 bases remaining between them. Germline CDR1 is MNHEY and CDR2 is SVGEGT. The length of the CDR3 is 13 residues. Sequencing input: blood. The TCR sequence derives from a girl aged 10-17 years with multiple sclerosis. This chain joins TRBV6-2 or TRBV6-3 and TRBJ2-1; D is undetermined. The CDR3 DNA reads as TGTGCCAGCAGTTTCCCCCCCAACAATGAGCAGTTCTTC. Amino acids: CASSFPPNNEQFF.